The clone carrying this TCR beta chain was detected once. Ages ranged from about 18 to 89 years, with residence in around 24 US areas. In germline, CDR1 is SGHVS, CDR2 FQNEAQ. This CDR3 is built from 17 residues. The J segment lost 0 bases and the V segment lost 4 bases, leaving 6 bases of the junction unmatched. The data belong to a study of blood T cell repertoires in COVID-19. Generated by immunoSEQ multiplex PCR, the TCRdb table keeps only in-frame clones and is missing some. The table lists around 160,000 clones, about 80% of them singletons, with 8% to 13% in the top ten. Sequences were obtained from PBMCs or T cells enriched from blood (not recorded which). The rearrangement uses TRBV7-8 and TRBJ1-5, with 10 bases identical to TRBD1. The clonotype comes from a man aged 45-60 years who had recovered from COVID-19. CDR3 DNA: TGTGCCAGCAGCTCGGGACAGGGGAGCCTTAGCAATCAGCCCCAGCATTTT. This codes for CASSSGQGSLSNQPQHF.